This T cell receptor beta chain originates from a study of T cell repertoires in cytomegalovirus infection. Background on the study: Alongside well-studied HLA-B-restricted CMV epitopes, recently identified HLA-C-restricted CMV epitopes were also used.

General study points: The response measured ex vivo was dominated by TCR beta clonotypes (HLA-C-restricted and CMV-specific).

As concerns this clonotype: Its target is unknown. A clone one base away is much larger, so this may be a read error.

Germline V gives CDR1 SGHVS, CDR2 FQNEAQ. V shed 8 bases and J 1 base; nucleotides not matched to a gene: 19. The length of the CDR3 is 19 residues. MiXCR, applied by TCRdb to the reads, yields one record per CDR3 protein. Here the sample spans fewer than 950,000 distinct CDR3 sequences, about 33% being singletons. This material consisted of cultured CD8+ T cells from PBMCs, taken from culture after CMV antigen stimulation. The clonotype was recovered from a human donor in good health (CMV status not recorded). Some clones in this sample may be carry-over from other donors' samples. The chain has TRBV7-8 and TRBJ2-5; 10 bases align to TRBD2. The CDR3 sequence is CASGYSQSLAGDLQETQYF. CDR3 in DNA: TGTGCCAGCGGCTATTCTCAATCCCTAGCGGGGGACCTCCAAGAGACCCAGTACTTC. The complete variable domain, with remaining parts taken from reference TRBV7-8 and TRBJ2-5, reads GAGVSQSPRYKVAKRGQDVALRCDPISGHVSLFWYQQALGQGPEFLTYFQNEAQLDKSGLPSDRFFAERPEGSVSTLKIQRTQQEDSAVYLCASGYSQSLAGDLQETQYFGPGTRLLVL.